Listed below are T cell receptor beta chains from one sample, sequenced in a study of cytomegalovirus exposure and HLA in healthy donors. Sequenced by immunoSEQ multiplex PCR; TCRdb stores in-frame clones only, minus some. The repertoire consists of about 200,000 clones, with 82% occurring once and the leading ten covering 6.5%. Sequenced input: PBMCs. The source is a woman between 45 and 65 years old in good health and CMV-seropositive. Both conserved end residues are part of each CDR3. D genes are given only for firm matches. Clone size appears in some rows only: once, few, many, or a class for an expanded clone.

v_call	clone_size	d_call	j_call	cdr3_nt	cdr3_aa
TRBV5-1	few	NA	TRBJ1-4	TGCGCCAGCAGCTTGGCGGGGGGGTTTGGCGAAAAACTGTTTTTT	CASSLAGGFGEKLFF
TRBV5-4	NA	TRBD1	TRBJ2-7	TGTGCCAGCAGCCTACCGGGACAGGGGTTGTACGAGCAGTACTTC	CASSLPGQGLYEQYF
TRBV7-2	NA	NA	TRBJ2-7	TGTGCCAGCAGCTTAGGTCCTAGCTCCCCCTACGAGCAGTACTTC	CASSLGPSSPYEQYF
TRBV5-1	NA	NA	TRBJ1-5	TGCGCCAGCAGCTTGGGGGCACTGGAAGGTCAGCCCCAGCATTTT	CASSLGALEGQPQHF
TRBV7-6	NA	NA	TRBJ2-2	TGTGCCAGCAGGACCGGGAGCTCGAACACCGGGGAGCTGTTTTTT	CASRTGSSNTGELFF
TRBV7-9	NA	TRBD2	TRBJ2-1	TGTGCCAGCAGCTTAGTATACACTAGCGGGGGGAATGAGCAGTTCTTC	CASSLVYTSGGNEQFF
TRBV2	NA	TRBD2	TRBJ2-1	TGTGCCAGCACCCTTAGCGGGGGGGCCGCCCATGAGCAGTTCTTC	CASTLSGGAAHEQFF
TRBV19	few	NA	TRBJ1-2	TGTGCCAGTAGTATAAACAGGGCCTCGGACGGTGACTATGGCTACACCTTC	CASSINRASDGDYGYTF
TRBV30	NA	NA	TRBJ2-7	TGTGCCTGCCCTAAGACAGGTGGCGGATACGAGCAGTACTTC	CACPKTGGGYEQYF
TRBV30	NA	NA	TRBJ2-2	TGTGCCTGGGAAGGAGGTTCTGCCGGGGAGCTGTTTTTT	CAWEGGSAGELFF
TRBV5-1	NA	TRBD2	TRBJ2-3	TGCGCCAGCAGTTCAGGGAGCGGGGGATCAGATACGCAGTATTTT	CASSSGSGGSDTQYF
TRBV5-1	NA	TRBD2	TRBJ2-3	TGCGCCAGCAGCTGGAATGGCGGGGGGGCGGGGGATACGCAGTATTTT	CASSWNGGGAGDTQYF